Each of the 21 T cell receptor beta chains below was sequenced from the same sample in a study of cytomegalovirus exposure and HLA in healthy donors. The PCR made use of 60 Vbeta and 13 Jbeta primers. Produced via immunoSEQ multiplex PCR; TCRdb's table is partial and in-frame only. Here the sample table reports fewer than 100,000 clones. Sequencing was done on a sample of PBMCs. These receptors came from a woman aged 55-69 years in good health and CMV-seronegative.

The V call is TRBV9, the J call TRBJ1-3, with TRBD1 as a possible D gene (6 bases). Trimming took 0 bases from V and 8 from J, leaving 6 bases between them. Per the germline V gene, CDR1 is SGDLS and CDR2 is YYNGEE. This CDR3 has 12 amino acids. DNA for the CDR3: TGTGCCAGCAGCGTAGACAGGGACACCATATATTTT. Translation gives CASSVDRDTIYF.

The chain uses TRBV6-6 and TRBJ2-1; D remains unclear. The CDR3 has 15 amino acids. V was shortened by 6 bases and J by 4 bases, with 16 bases between the two germline ends. Germline V gene lookup returns CDR1 MNHNY and CDR2 SVGAGI (reference sequence). CDR3 in amino acids: CASSELGGDYNEQFF. The CDR3 bases are TGTGCCAGCAGCGAGTTAGGCGGCGATTACAATGAGCAGTTCTTC.

V gene TRBV19 combines with J gene TRBJ1-5, with D tentatively TRBD1 (6 bases). Germline values: CDR1 LNHDA, CDR2 SQIVND (reference sequence). The CDR3 has 15 residues. Trimming shortened V by 5 bases and J by 2 bases, and 13 bases separated the two germline ends. This CDR3 reads CASSPGQYGNQPQHF. The CDR3 nucleotides read TGTGCCAGTAGTCCCGGACAGTACGGCAATCAGCCCCAGCATTTT.

The chain is built from TRBV27 and TRBJ1-2, with D perhaps TRBD1 (5 bases). CDR3 length: 14 amino acids. Trimming took 5 bases from V and 0 from J, leaving 10 bases between them. From germline, CDR1 is MNHEY and CDR2 SMNVEV (reference sequence). CDR3 bases: TGTGCCAGCAGTATTAAACAGGCTAACTATGGCTACACCTTC. As protein: CASSIKQANYGYTF.

The rearrangement joins TRBV9 to TRBJ2-3, with 7 bases matching TRBD2. CDR3 size: 16 residues. With 3 bases clipped from V and 2 bases from J, the junction kept 9 bases outside the gene matches. The germline V gene has CDR1 SGDLS and CDR2 YYNGEE. This CDR3 is CASSAALARPTDTQYF. The CDR3 bases are TGTGCCAGCAGCGCGGCACTAGCGAGACCCACAGATACGCAGTATTTT.

CDR3 sequence: CASSQDQDGSSYNEQFF. DNA for the CDR3: TGCGCCAGCAGCCAAGATCAAGACGGGAGCTCCTACAATGAGCAGTTCTTC. V is TRBV4-1 and J is TRBJ2-1; tentatively, D is TRBD2 (6 bases). This CDR3 spans 17 amino acids. V lost 0 bases to trimming and J lost 0 bases, with 12 bases between them. Germline CDR1 MGHRA, CDR2 YSYEKL.

This chain joins TRBV7-9 and TRBJ1-2; no clear D. The CDR3 extends over 12 amino acids. Germline CDR1 reads SEHNR; CDR2 reads FQNEAQ (reference sequence). V was shortened by 5 bases and J by 2 bases, with 6 bases between the two germline ends. This chain's CDR3 is CASSLQNYGYTF. CDR3 in DNA: TGTGCCAGCAGCCTACAGAACTATGGCTACACCTTC.

The chain joins TRBV7-8 to TRBJ2-7, with 8 bases aligning to TRBD2. Per germline, CDR1 SGHVS and CDR2 FQNEAQ. Unmatched junction bases numbered 11, after V lost 4 bases and J lost 6 bases. The CDR3 has 15 residues. The CDR3 loop is CASSSGGSGAREQYF. CDR3 bases: TGTGCCAGCAGCTCCGGGGGTAGCGGGGCCCGCGAGCAGTACTTC.

V is TRBV11-2 and J is TRBJ2-3, with TRBD2 matching over 9 bases. The germline CDR1 and CDR2 sequences are SGHAT and FQNNGV. Losses at the gene ends were 5 bases for V and 0 bases for J; bases not matched to a gene: 3. The CDR3 has 15 amino acids. Written as DNA, the CDR3 is TGTGCCAGCAGCGTTCTAGCGGGAAGCACAGATACGCAGTATTTT. As protein: CASSVLAGSTDTQYF.

DNA for the CDR3: TGTGCCAGCAGCTTAGGAGTAGCGGGTCCCTACGAGCAGTACTTC. Its translation: CASSLGVAGPYEQYF. The chain links TRBV11-2 to TRBJ2-7; 7 positions match TRBD2. The CDR3 loop spans 15 amino acids. J gave up 2 bases and V 1 base, and 5 bases lay outside the gene matches. The V gene's germline CDR1 is SGHAT and CDR2 FQNNGV.

The chain links TRBV18 to TRBJ2-7; D might be TRBD1 (5 bases). This CDR3 has 12 amino acids. Germline CDR1 reads KGHSH; CDR2 reads LQKENI. Trimming removed 2 bases from V and 5 bases from J, with 7 bases in between. CDR3 nucleotide sequence: TGTGCCAGCTCACCATTGGGGCACGAGCAGTACTTC. It encodes CASSPLGHEQYF.

About this clone: The same CDR3 arises from other DNA sequences in this sample as well. The chain couples TRBV7-9 to TRBJ1-2; D not resolved. Trimming removed 1 base at V and 7 bases at J, with 10 bases between. This CDR3 is 13 amino acids long. Germline CDR1 SEHNR, CDR2 FQNEAQ (reference sequence). The CDR3 spells CASSLDGGSGYTF. The CDR3 nucleotides are TGTGCCAGCAGCTTAGATGGAGGGTCTGGCTACACCTTC. Based on the CDR3 plus reference TRBV7-9 and TRBJ1-2, the full variable domain is DTGVSQNPRHKITKRGQNVTFRCDPISEHNRLYWYRQTLGQGPEFLTYFQNEAQLEKSRLLSDRFSAERPKGSFSTLEIQRTEQGDSAMYLCASSLDGGSGYTFGSGTRLTVV.

The J gene is TRBJ1-1, the V gene TRBV4-2, with D perhaps TRBD1 (6 bases). CDR3 length equals 13 residues. CDR1 is LGHNA and CDR2 is YNFKEQ in the germline V gene. Trimming removed 6 bases at V and 4 bases at J, with 12 bases between. The CDR3 coding sequence is TGTGCCAGCAGGGCGGGGGGCGGCACTGAAGCTTTCTTT. Its translation is CASRAGGGTEAFF.

The J gene is TRBJ1-3, the V gene TRBV6-5; TRBD1 matches 7 bases. Germline-derived CDR1 and CDR2 are MNHEY and SVGAGI. The CDR3 loop spans 15 amino acids. V was clipped by 2 bases and J by 4 bases; unmatched bases: 5. CDR3 in DNA: TGTGCCAGCAGTTACGGACAGGCGGTAGGAAACACCATATATTTT. This sequence encodes CASSYGQAVGNTIYF.

This chain links TRBV7-9 with TRBJ1-1, with D unresolved. This CDR3 has 14 residues. V lost 1 base, J lost 4 bases, and 10 bases lay in between. The germline CDR1 and CDR2 sequences are SEHNR and FQNEAQ (reference sequence). CDR3 sequence: CASSLGDFSTEAFF. The CDR3 nucleotides are TGTGCCAGCAGCTTAGGTGATTTTAGCACTGAAGCTTTCTTT. Using reference TRBV7-9 and TRBJ1-1 for the parts outside the CDR3, the full variable domain is DTGVSQNPRHKITKRGQNVTFRCDPISEHNRLYWYRQTLGQGPEFLTYFQNEAQLEKSRLLSDRFSAERPKGSFSTLEIQRTEQGDSAMYLCASSLGDFSTEAFFGQGTRLTVV.

The chain combines TRBV29-1 with TRBJ1-1; unclear D gene. Per the germline V gene, CDR1 is SQVTM and CDR2 is ANQGSEA. Trimming took off 0 bases at V and 4 bases at J, with 15 bases between the two ends. The CDR3 sequence is 15 residues long. Written as DNA, the CDR3 is TGCAGCGTTGAAGACCCCAACCGAAGGAGCACTGAAGCTTTCTTT. It specifies CSVEDPNRRSTEAFF.

The chain employs TRBV5-5 and TRBJ2-7; 9 bases match TRBD1. CDR3 size: 16 residues. V lost 0 bases and J lost 2; bases outside the gene matches: 6. Looked up from germline, CDR1 is SGHKS and CDR2 is YYEKEE (reference sequence). The CDR3 loop reads CASSLGPGQGAYEQYF. The CDR3 DNA follows: TGTGCCAGCAGCTTGGGACCGGGACAGGGAGCCTACGAGCAGTACTTC.

V gene TRBV7-9 combines with J gene TRBJ2-3; 10 bases line up with TRBD2. The CDR3 has 17 residues. Trimming took 5 bases from V and 6 from J; bases not matched to a gene: 14. CDR1 and CDR2 (germline): SEHNR, FQNEAQ (reference sequence). CDR3 sequence: CASSPTLAGASWDTQYF. The CDR3 bases are TGTGCCAGCAGCCCCACCCTAGCGGGAGCGTCATGGGATACGCAGTATTTT.

Here the CDR3 reads CASNGPHQPQHF. The CDR3 region has the DNA TGTGCCAGCAATGGGCCGCATCAGCCCCAGCATTTT. The chain links TRBV6-5 to TRBJ1-5; D remains ambiguous. The CDR3 runs 12 residues. Trimming shortened V by 7 bases and J by 5 bases, and 9 bases separated the two germline ends. Germline CDR1 reads MNHEY; CDR2 reads SVGAGI.

DNA of the CDR3: TGTGCCAGCAGTGAAGGGGGGCTAGCGGTTAACACCGGGGAGCTGTTTTTT. Translation gives CASSEGGLAVNTGELFF. The chain is built from TRBV2 and TRBJ2-2; possibly TRBD2 for D (7 bases). In germline, CDR1 is SNHLY, CDR2 FYNNEI. The CDR3 length is 17 residues. The germline V and J ends were trimmed by 1 base and 2 bases, with 14 bases remaining between them.

The chain has TRBV19 and TRBJ2-3; 11 bases agree with TRBD2. Germline V gives CDR1 LNHDA, CDR2 SQIVND (reference sequence). The V and J ends lost 9 bases and 2 bases, in that order; junction bases with no gene match: 13. This CDR3 comprises 17 residues. In nucleotides, the CDR3 is TGTGCCAGCCACCCTAGGACTAGCGGGCCAACCACAGATACGCAGTATTTT. This encodes CASHPRTSGPTTDTQYF.